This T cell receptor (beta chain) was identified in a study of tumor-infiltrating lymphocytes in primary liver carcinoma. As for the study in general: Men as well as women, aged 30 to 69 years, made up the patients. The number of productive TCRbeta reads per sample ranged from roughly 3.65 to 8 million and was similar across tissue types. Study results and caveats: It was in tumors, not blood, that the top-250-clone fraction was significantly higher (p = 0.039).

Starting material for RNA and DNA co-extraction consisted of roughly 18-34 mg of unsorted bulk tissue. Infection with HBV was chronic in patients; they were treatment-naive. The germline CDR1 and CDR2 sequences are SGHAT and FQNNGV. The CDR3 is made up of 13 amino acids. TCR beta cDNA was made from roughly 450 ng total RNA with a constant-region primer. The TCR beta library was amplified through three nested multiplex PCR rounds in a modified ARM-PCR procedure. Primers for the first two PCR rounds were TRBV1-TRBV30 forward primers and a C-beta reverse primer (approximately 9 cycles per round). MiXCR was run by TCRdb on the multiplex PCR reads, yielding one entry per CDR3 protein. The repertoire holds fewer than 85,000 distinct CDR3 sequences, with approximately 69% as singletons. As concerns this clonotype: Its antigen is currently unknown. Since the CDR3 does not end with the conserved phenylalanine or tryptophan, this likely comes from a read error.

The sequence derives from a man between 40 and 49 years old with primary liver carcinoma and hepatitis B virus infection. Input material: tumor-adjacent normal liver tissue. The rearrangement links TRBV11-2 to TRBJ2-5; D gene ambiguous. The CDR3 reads CASSYNTQETQYL. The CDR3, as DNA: TGTGCTAGCAGCTACAATACACAAGAGACCCAGTACCTC.